A single sample is the source of the 28 T cell receptor beta chains below, sequenced in a study of cytomegalovirus exposure and HLA in healthy donors. The study ran its PCR with 60 Vbeta and 13 Jbeta primers. Some clones are missing from TCRdb's copy, which holds only in-frame ones; the method was immunoSEQ multiplex PCR. This table holds hundreds of thousands of clones, approximately 70% found once. Material for sequencing was PBMCs. The receptors were gathered from a man between 40 and 49 years old in good health and CMV-seropositive.

This clone has a single count. The chain combines TRBV11-2 with TRBJ2-4; D possibly corresponds to TRBD1 (6 bases). This CDR3 is built from 15 residues. Germline values: CDR1 SGHAT, CDR2 FQNNGV. With 1 base removed from V and 8 bases from J, the gap between germline ends came to 15 bases. In DNA, the CDR3 is TGTGCCAGCAGCTTAGGTTCCAGGGGCTGGGACATTCAGTACTTC. Protein sequence: CASSLGSRGWDIQYF.

Note on this clone: At the DNA level, this CDR3 is encoded by other sequences in the same sample as well. The CDR3 spells CSVVGTGGGTDTQYF. The CDR3 region has the DNA TGCAGCGTCGTAGGGACAGGGGGCGGTACAGATACGCAGTATTTT. The chain recombines TRBV29-1 with TRBJ2-3; 12 bases agree with TRBD1. The V gene end was trimmed by 6 bases and the J gene end by 3 bases; junction bases not matched to a gene: 7. This CDR3 is built from 15 residues. CDR1 and CDR2 from the germline V gene are SQVTM and ANQGSEA.

The rearrangement uses TRBV5-1 and TRBJ1-5; perhaps TRBD1 as D (6 bases). The CDR3 runs 14 residues. V shed 4 bases and J shed 5 bases, with 13 bases lying between them. From germline, CDR1 is SGHRS and CDR2 YFSETQ. CDR3 sequence reads: CASSLGQIDQPQHF. The CDR3 DNA sequence: TGCGCCAGCAGCCTAGGACAGATTGATCAGCCCCAGCATTTT.

The chain recombines TRBV4-1 with TRBJ1-6; D not resolved. Trimming left V 2 bases short and J 2 bases short, with 16 bases between. Germline-derived CDR1 and CDR2 are MGHRA and YSYEKL. CDR3 length: 18 amino acids. The CDR3 loop is CASSQWSTDSTYNSPLHF. The CDR3 DNA sequence: TGCGCCAGCAGCCAATGGTCTACAGATTCCACCTATAATTCACCCCTCCACTTT.

The rearrangement joins TRBV15 to TRBJ2-7, with TRBD1 identical over 8 bases. This CDR3 has 15 residues. Germline CDR1 reads LNHNV; CDR2 reads YYDKDF (reference sequence). The J segment lost 5 bases and the V segment lost 3 bases, leaving 9 bases of the junction unmatched. CDR3 nucleotides: TGTGCCACCAGCAGGGACAGGGTTTTATGGAACGAGCAGTACTTC. This sequence encodes CATSRDRVLWNEQYF.

V gene TRBV28 combines with J gene TRBJ1-4; no clear D gene. CDR1 and CDR2 (germline): MDHEN, SYDVKM. The CDR3 loop spans 17 amino acids. Deletions cut 2 bases from V and 2 bases from J, with 15 bases between. Written as DNA, the CDR3 is TGTGCCAGCAGTTTAACATCGGCCCCGAGGACTAATGAAAAACTGTTTTTT. Encoded protein: CASSLTSAPRTNEKLFF.

This clone was seen only once. The chain couples TRBV4-2 to TRBJ2-3; a weak D match, TRBD2 (6 bases). CDR3 length: 18 residues. Germline CDR1 reads LGHNA; CDR2 reads YNFKEQ. The V end was cut by 2 bases, the J end by 8 bases, with 26 bases between. CDR3 nucleotide sequence: TGTGCCAGCAGCCAACGGGCCTCTAGAGGGGAGGAGATGGGTACGCAGTATTTT. Protein: CASSQRASRGEEMGTQYF.

The genes are TRBV28 and TRBJ2-1; D might be TRBD2 (5 bases). The germline V and J ends were trimmed by 11 bases and 6 bases, with 17 bases remaining between them. There are 13 residues in the CDR3. Germline loops: CDR1 MDHEN, CDR2 SYDVKM. CDR3 nucleotides: TGTGCCGCGGGCGCTTCTCCAACCAATGAGCAGTTCTTC. Protein sequence: CAAGASPTNEQFF.

This chain uses TRBV28 with TRBJ1-5; D ambiguous. The CDR3 contains 13 residues. Germline loops: CDR1 MDHEN, CDR2 SYDVKM. V dropped 6 bases and J dropped 1 base, with 7 bases sitting between them. The CDR3 loop is CASRGRSNQPQHF. The CDR3 DNA sequence: TGTGCCAGCAGAGGCAGGAGCAATCAGCCCCAGCATTTT.

The chain is built from TRBV5-4 and TRBJ2-4; TRBD2 agrees at 7 bases. V was pared by 0 bases and J by 5 bases, with 8 bases of the junction left unmatched. In germline, CDR1 is SGHNT, CDR2 YYREEE (reference sequence). The CDR3 has 16 amino acids. This CDR3 reads CASSLAGGSTQNIQYF. In DNA form, the CDR3 reads TGTGCCAGCAGCTTGGCCGGGGGGTCGACACAAAACATTCAGTACTTC.

The chain couples TRBV13 to TRBJ2-7, with 12 bases matching TRBD1. CDR1 PRHDT and CDR2 FYEKMQ come from the germline V gene (reference sequence). This CDR3 spans 15 amino acids. V lost 4 bases, J lost 5 bases, and 6 bases stayed unmatched. The CDR3: CASSSSGQGANEQYF. Written as DNA, the CDR3 is TGTGCCAGCAGCTCATCGGGACAGGGGGCGAACGAGCAGTACTTC.

The chain uses TRBV7-9 and TRBJ1-1, with D tentatively TRBD1 (5 bases). The CDR3 consists of 13 residues. CDR1 and CDR2 (germline): SEHNR, FQNEAQ (reference sequence). V dropped 6 bases and J dropped 4 bases, with 12 bases sitting between them. The CDR3 sequence: CASSPEGVTEAFF. CDR3 nucleotide sequence: TGTGCCAGCAGTCCAGAAGGGGTCACTGAAGCTTTCTTT.

Note on this clone: At the DNA level, this CDR3 is encoded by other sequences in the same sample as well. The chain links TRBV19 to TRBJ2-7; 7 positions match TRBD1. The CDR3 has 13 amino acids. V gave up 1 base and J gave up 5 bases; unmatched junction bases: 2. Germline V gene lookup returns CDR1 LNHDA and CDR2 SQIVND (reference sequence). The CDR3 loop reads CASSIVGGNEQYF. The CDR3 nucleotides are TGTGCCAGTAGTATAGTAGGGGGCAACGAGCAGTACTTC.

V is TRBV13 and J is TRBJ1-5, with TRBD1 as a possible D gene (5 bases). Per germline, CDR1 PRHDT and CDR2 FYEKMQ (reference sequence). The CDR3 length is 16 residues. The ends were cut back, 3 bases at V and 5 bases at J, with 17 bases in the middle. CDR3 in amino acids: CASSFAEGRVDQPQHF. The CDR3 DNA is TGTGCCAGCAGCTTCGCGGAGGGGCGTGTGGATCAGCCCCAGCATTTT.

The J gene is TRBJ1-4, the V gene TRBV19; D unresolved. V was trimmed by 4 bases and J by 0 bases, leaving 6 bases between them. The CDR3 contains 14 residues. Germline CDR1 LNHDA, CDR2 SQIVND (reference sequence). The CDR3 region has the DNA TGTGCCAGTAGTACCGGGACAACTAATGAAAAACTGTTTTTT. Protein: CASSTGTTNEKLFF.

V and J are TRBV4-3 and TRBJ2-5, with D possibly TRBD2 on 6 matching bases. Germline V gene sequence: CDR1 LGHNA, CDR2 YSLEER. Trimming took 1 base from V and 5 from J, leaving 17 bases between them. This CDR3 spans 16 amino acids. The DNA for the CDR3 is TGCGCCAGCAGCCAAGGTTTGGGCGGGGCCGGGGAGACCCAGTACTTC. The encoded protein is CASSQGLGGAGETQYF.

This sequence joins TRBV13 and TRBJ1-2, with 10 bases lining up with TRBD1. The CDR3 is 17 residues long. Trimming took 5 bases from V and 3 from J; bases not matched to a gene: 12. CDR1 PRHDT and CDR2 FYEKMQ come from the germline V gene (reference sequence). The CDR3 sequence: CASSGSPGTGADYGYTF. DNA of the CDR3: TGTGCCAGCAGCGGCTCCCCCGGGACAGGGGCAGACTATGGCTACACCTTC.

The chain uses TRBV5-1 and TRBJ2-6; possibly TRBD1 for D (5 bases). From germline, CDR1 is SGHRS and CDR2 YFSETQ. The CDR3 sequence is 16 residues long. With 4 bases removed from V and 2 bases from J, the gap between germline ends came to 13 bases. In DNA, the CDR3 is TGCGCCAGCAGCGTGACCTCAGGGACTGGGGCCAACGTCCTGACTTTC. Protein product: CASSVTSGTGANVLTF.

This CDR3 is CASSAGQGVGGYTF. The DNA for the CDR3 is TGTGCCAGCAGTGCGGGACAGGGGGTCGGTGGCTACACCTTC. This sequence joins TRBV6-1 and TRBJ1-2; 11 bases match TRBD1. Germline lookup yields CDR1 MNHNS and CDR2 SASEGT. After removal of 4 bases from V and 7 bases from J, the junction contained 5 bases not matched to a gene. This CDR3 spans 14 amino acids.

The chain is built from TRBV5-1 and TRBJ2-1; no clear D. Germline V gene sequence: CDR1 SGHRS, CDR2 YFSETQ. This CDR3 is 13 amino acids long. V was clipped by 4 bases and J by 9 bases, with 14 bases between them. CDR3 protein: CASSPDPGGEQFF. CDR3 DNA sequence: TGCGCCAGCAGCCCAGACCCTGGCGGTGAGCAGTTCTTC.

This clone was detected only a few times. Other nucleotide sequences from this sample produce the same CDR3. The chain links TRBV6-5 to TRBJ2-2; 11 positions agree with TRBD1. The CDR3 extends over 15 amino acids. Germline-derived CDR1 and CDR2 are MNHEY and SVGAGI. V lost 6 bases and J lost 5; bases outside the gene matches: 5. CDR3 DNA: TGTGCCAGCAGCTCCGGGACAGGGGGAACCGGGGAGCTGTTTTTT. It translates to CASSSGTGGTGELFF.

This clone was counted only a few times. The J gene is TRBJ1-2, the V gene TRBV19; 7 bases fit TRBD1. With V trimmed by 7 bases and J by 6 bases, 11 bases remained unmatched. The CDR3 contains 14 residues. Germline V gives CDR1 LNHDA, CDR2 SQIVND (reference sequence). The CDR3 protein is CASTPTGEQNGYTF. The CDR3 region has the DNA TGTGCCAGTACCCCCACAGGGGAACAAAATGGCTACACCTTC.

The chain carries TRBV7-2 and TRBJ1-5; D not resolved. The V gene lost 5 bases and the J gene lost 0 bases, with 8 bases spanning the gap. The V gene's germline CDR1 is SGHTA and CDR2 FQGNSA. The CDR3 consists of 14 residues. CDR3 in DNA: TGTGCCAGCAGCCTCTACTATAGCAATCAGCCCCAGCATTTT. As protein: CASSLYYSNQPQHF.

This clone was counted between two and nine times. The J gene is TRBJ2-2, the V gene TRBV5-1; D possibly corresponds to TRBD2 (5 bases). Germline lookup yields CDR1 SGHRS and CDR2 YFSETQ. This CDR3 comprises 15 residues. V lost 4 bases, J lost 8 bases, and 18 bases lay in between. CDR3 protein: CASSTESTGSGELFF. The CDR3 DNA reads TGCGCCAGCAGCACAGAGTCGACGGGGAGTGGGGAGCTGTTTTTT. Full variable domain (rest looked up from reference TRBV5-1 and TRBJ2-2): KAGVTQTPRYLIKTRGQQVTLSCSPISGHRSVSWYQQTPGQGLQFLFEYFSETQRNKGNFPGRFSGRQFSNSRSEMNVSTLELGDSALYLCASSTESTGSGELFFGEGSRLTVL.

This clone occurred once. V and J are TRBV11-3 and TRBJ2-7; D is possibly TRBD1 (5 bases). The CDR3 covers 14 residues. Between the trimmed V and J ends, which lost 5 bases and 3 bases, there was a span of 14 bases. Germline V CDR1 and CDR2: SGHNT, YENEEA. This CDR3 reads CASSGKGHIYEQYF. The CDR3 DNA reads TGTGCCAGCAGCGGAAAAGGACATATCTACGAGCAGTACTTC.

This clone was counted once. The chain links TRBV18 to TRBJ2-7, with 7 bases aligning to TRBD2. The CDR3 has 18 amino acids. Looked up from germline, CDR1 is KGHSH and CDR2 is LQKENI. V shed 0 bases and J 1 base; nucleotides not matched to a gene: 12. The CDR3 reads CASSPPQARGLFSYEQYF. The CDR3 coding sequence is TGTGCCAGCTCACCACCCCAAGCCCGGGGACTATTTTCCTACGAGCAGTACTTC. Supplemented by reference TRBV18 and TRBJ2-7, the full variable domain reads NAGVMQNPRHLVRRRGQEARLRCSPMKGHSHVYWYRQLPEEGLKFMVYLQKENIIDESGMPKERFSAEFPKEGPSILRIQQVVRGDSAAYFCASSPPQARGLFSYEQYFGPGTRLTVT.

This clone turned up a few times. The chain uses TRBV19 and TRBJ1-2, with 8 bases aligning to TRBD1. V trimming: 5 bases; J trimming: 4 bases; junction bases outside the gene matches: 6. This CDR3 spans 14 amino acids. Germline lookup yields CDR1 LNHDA and CDR2 SQIVND (reference sequence). CDR3 nucleotides: TGTGCCAGTAGTCTCAGGGGGCGAAGCTATGGCTACACCTTC. This codes for CASSLRGRSYGYTF. Full variable domain (rest looked up from reference TRBV19 and TRBJ1-2): DGGITQSPKYLFRKEGQNVTLSCEQNLNHDAMYWYRQDPGQGLRLIYYSQIVNDFQKGDIAEGYSVSREKKESFPLTVTSAQKNPTAFYLCASSLRGRSYGYTFGSGTRLTVV.

The chain employs TRBV4-2 and TRBJ1-3; 9 bases map to TRBD1. Germline trimming cut 0 bases from V and 2 bases from J; bases unmatched to any gene: 2. The CDR3 is 16 amino acids. Germline CDR1 is LGHNA and CDR2 is YNFKEQ. This CDR3 is CASSQDRTGAGNTIYF. The DNA of the CDR3 is TGTGCCAGCAGCCAAGATCGGACAGGGGCTGGAAACACCATATATTTT.